There are a few counts of the clone carrying this T cell receptor beta chain. Its matching antigen is unknown. The data derive from a study of a mutant IDH1 vaccine in newly diagnosed glioma. Study information: Averaging around 42 years of age, treated patients were about 60% male and approximately 38% female. Before enrollment, patients got radiotherapy alone, temozolomide alone, or mostly the combination. Study results and caveats: Pseudoprogression apparently lacked any relation to changes in top peripheral T cell clonotypes.

V was pared by 6 bases and J by 0 bases, with 12 bases between. There are 15 residues in the CDR3. The germline V gene encodes CDR1 SNHLY and CDR2 FYNNEI. Only in-frame clones appear in the TCRdb table, and some are missing; sequencing was by immunoSEQ multiplex PCR. The table shows around 69,000 clones, with around 87% occurring only once. Sample time point: week 35, safety follow-up. It was 300 ug of mutant IDH1 20-mer peptide that made up each vaccine dose, given with topical imiquimod. Sequenced material: PBMCs, taken from a glioma patient whose treatment included an IDH1 peptide vaccine. The genes are TRBV2 and TRBJ1-5; no clear D gene. This sequence was found in a man under 40 with glioma. The CDR3 is CASRMDGNSNQPQHF. The CDR3, as DNA: TGTGCCAGCAGGATGGACGGGAATAGCAATCAGCCCCAGCATTTT.